A selection of T cell receptor beta chains follows, all from one sample in a study of blood T cell repertoires in COVID-19. Sequencing was performed with immunoSEQ multiplex PCR; in TCRdb, only in-frame clones are kept and a portion is missing. The table lists 300,000 to 350,000 clones, over 80% of them singletons. Specimen: peripheral blood. These receptors came from a man aged 25 to 40 with COVID-19, enrolled during active disease. Both conserved end residues are part of each CDR3. Some rows have no size entry. The others give once, few or many, or a class for an expanded clone.

v_call clone_size cdr3_aa
TRBV5-1 - CASSLNLAGVSYEQYF
TRBV15 - CATSRGILGQGPTNEKLFF
TRBV4-2 - CASSQDQGQGIQTAGYTF
TRBV19 once CASSIDSGASTDTQYF
TRBV11-2 - CASSLRPTGGDEQYF
TRBV4-1 - CASSQGPDSAVTDTQYF
TRBV18 few CASSPVGGQETQYF
TRBV28 - CASSSSLQAGASGNTIYF
TRBV27 - CASSFYWADQPQHF
TRBV7-8 - CASSLRRDPLNEQFF
TRBV5-1 - CASRQTGGGYEQYF
TRBV28 - CASNPAGREETQYF
TRBV2 - CASSVGLAGGADTQYF
TRBV15 - CATSRGAGRLTYEQYF
TRBV7-9 - CASSSTSGTYEQYF
TRBV24-1 - CATSDPDRAPGYTF
TRBV7-2 - CASSFRGRANTGELFF
TRBV2 - CASREPTVSSTDTQYF
TRBV27 - CASSRQFNTEAFF
TRBV7-3 - CASTEKQGSDNQPQHF
TRBV4-1 once CASSPTRTQNYGYTF
TRBV19 - CASSFSSDEQFF
TRBV7-8 - CASMETGELFF
TRBV18 - CASSPIAGTDTDYGYTF
TRBV7-6 few CASSPRTGVGTGNTIYF
TRBV9 - CASSATGIAGANVLTF
TRBV6-5 - CASTIRGPGANVLTF
TRBV5-4 few CASSAGTGSYEQYF
TRBV6-4 - CASSDAGTGRGYTF